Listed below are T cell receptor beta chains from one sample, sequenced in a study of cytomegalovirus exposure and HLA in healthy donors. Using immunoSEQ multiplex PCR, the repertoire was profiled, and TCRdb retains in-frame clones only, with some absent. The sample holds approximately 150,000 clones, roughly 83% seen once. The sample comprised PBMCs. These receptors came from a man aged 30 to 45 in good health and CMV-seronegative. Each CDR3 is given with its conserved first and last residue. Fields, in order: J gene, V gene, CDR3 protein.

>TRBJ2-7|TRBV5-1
CASSLWQGNYEQYF
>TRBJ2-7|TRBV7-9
CASSLEGRGFLYEQYF
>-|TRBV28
CASTSPGDSPYEQYF
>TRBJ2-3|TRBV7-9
CASEGGNTDTQYF
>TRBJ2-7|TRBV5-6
CASSFRSSGRFMYEQYF
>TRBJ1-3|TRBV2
CASSGDGGTIYF
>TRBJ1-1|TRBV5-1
CASSGSGTGYTEAFF
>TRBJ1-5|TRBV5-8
CASRPRQVSFSNQPQHF
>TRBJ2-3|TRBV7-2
CASSRTGGKDTQYF
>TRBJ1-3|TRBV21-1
CASSKNKAGFNGNTIYF
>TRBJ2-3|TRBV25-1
CASSEYTSTDTQYF
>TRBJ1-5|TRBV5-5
CASSLGGPIGGAWQPQHF
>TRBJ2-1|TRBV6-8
CASSYPNLGEQFF
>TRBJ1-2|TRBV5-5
CASSLGTGTNYGYTF
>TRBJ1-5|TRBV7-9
CASSRDSNQPQHF
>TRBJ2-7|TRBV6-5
CATKNTGGGSEQYF
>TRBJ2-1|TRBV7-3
CASSRGAGGSNEQFF
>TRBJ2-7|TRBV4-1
CASSQGGQGSYEQYF
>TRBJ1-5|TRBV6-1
CASTSTTYSNQPQHF
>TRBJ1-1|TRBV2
CASSGREATEAFF
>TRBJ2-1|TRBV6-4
CASSGTSGAGEQFF
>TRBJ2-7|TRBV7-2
CASSLRVTGGEQYF
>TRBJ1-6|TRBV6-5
CASSYSGQGYSPLHF
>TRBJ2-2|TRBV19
CGGENTGELFF
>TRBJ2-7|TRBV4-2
CASSQERTSAEQYF
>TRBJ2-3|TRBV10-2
CASSSGLAGGTDTQYF
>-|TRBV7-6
CASSLLPTGDEQYF
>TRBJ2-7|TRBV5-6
CASSGRQGRQQYF
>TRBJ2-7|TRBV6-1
CASSVAAGAFDEQYF
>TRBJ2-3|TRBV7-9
CASSFTTGTSPFQNTQYF
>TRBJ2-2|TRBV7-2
CASSLERTSGRGTGELFF
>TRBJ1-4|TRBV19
CASSRAGTGEREKLFF